The rows below give T cell receptor beta chains drawn from one sample of a study of shared clonotypes between healthy human individuals. The data were produced by immunoSEQ multiplex PCR, yet TCRdb's version contains in-frame clones alone and is incomplete. The sample holds over 400,000 clones; roughly 80% are singletons and the top ten take about 13%. Sequenced: PBMCs. The receptors originated from a woman aged 40 to 55 in good health. Some clones in this sample may be carry-over from other donors' samples. CDR3s leave out the opening cysteine and the closing phenylalanine or tryptophan. Fields, in order: J gene, V gene, CDR3 length, CDR3 protein.

TRBJ1-4 TRBV6-1 13 ASTLWGSTNEKLF
TRBJ1-5 TRBV28 16 ASSPTGGYRSSNQPQH
TRBJ2-1 TRBV13 11 ASSLGQTNEQF
TRBJ2-7 TRBV6-1 12 ASSETGRPYEQY
TRBJ2-7 TRBV7-8 12 ASSLAGGPYEQY
TRBJ2-7 TRBV9 12 ASSVAHSPYEQY
TRBJ2-3 TRBV7-9 14 ASSLWSGPSTDTQY
TRBJ2-2 TRBV5-1 13 ASSPGLVWTGELF
TRBJ2-3 TRBV25-1 13 ASSEAGRGTDTQY
TRBJ2-3 TRBV5-1 11 ASSLDYTDTQY
TRBJ2-7 TRBV5-1 12 ASREASGGYEQY